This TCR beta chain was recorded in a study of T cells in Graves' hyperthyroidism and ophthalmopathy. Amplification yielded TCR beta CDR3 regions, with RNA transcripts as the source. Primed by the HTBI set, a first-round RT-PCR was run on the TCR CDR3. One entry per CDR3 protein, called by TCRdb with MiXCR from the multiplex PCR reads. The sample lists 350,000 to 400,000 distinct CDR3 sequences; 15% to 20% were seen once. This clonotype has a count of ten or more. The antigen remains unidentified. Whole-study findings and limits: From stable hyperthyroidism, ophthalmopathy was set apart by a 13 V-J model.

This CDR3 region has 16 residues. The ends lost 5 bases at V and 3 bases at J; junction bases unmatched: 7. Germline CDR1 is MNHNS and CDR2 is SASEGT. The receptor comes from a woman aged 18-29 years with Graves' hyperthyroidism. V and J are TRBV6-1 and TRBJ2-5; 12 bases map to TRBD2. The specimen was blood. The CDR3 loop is CASSLTGLAGKETQYF. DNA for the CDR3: TGTGCCAGCAGTCTCACTGGACTAGCGGGAAAAGAGACCCAGTACTTC.